Following are 14 T cell receptor beta chains from one sample sequenced in a study of blood T cell repertoires in COVID-19. Measured with immunoSEQ multiplex PCR; TCRdb has only the in-frame clones, and not every one. This table holds roughly 320,000 clones, around 90% found once. Input material: peripheral blood. The receptors were gathered from a woman between 50 and 59 years old with COVID-19, enrolled during active disease.

The chain employs TRBV19 and TRBJ2-2; TRBD1 agrees at 9 bases. The CDR3 is made up of 16 amino acids. V dropped 4 bases and J dropped 6; count of bases not matched to a gene: 9. Germline CDR1 reads LNHDA; CDR2 reads SQIVND (reference sequence). CDR3 protein: CASSKAPGQGPGELFF. CDR3 nucleotides: TGTGCCAGTAGTAAGGCTCCGGGACAGGGTCCCGGGGAGCTGTTTTTT.

This clone was picked up a small number of times. The chain has TRBV14 and TRBJ1-1; D is perhaps TRBD1 (5 bases). The CDR3 has 14 residues. V was shortened by 4 bases and J by 0 bases, with 9 bases between the two germline ends. CDR1 is SGHDN and CDR2 is FVKESK in the germline V gene. CDR3 loop: CASSLPGMNTEAFF. CDR3 nucleotides: TGTGCCAGCAGCCTACCAGGGATGAACACTGAAGCTTTCTTT.

V usage is TRBV11-2 and J usage is TRBJ2-2; perhaps TRBD1 as D (6 bases). This CDR3 is built from 15 residues. V lost 3 bases, J lost 0 bases, and 8 bases lay in between. From germline, CDR1 is SGHAT and CDR2 FQNNGV. The CDR3: CASSFGQPNTGELFF. CDR3 DNA sequence: TGTGCCAGCAGCTTCGGACAGCCGAACACCGGGGAGCTGTTTTTT.

The chain combines TRBV6-6 with TRBJ1-2; D unclear. Trimming left V 6 bases short and J 1 base short, with 9 bases between. CDR3 length: 13 amino acids. Germline V gene lookup returns CDR1 MNHNY and CDR2 SVGAGI (reference sequence). CDR3 sequence (DNA): TGTGCCAGCAGGACACCAGATAACTATGGCTACACCTTC. Protein: CASRTPDNYGYTF.

This chain uses TRBV7-9 with TRBJ1-2, with D maybe TRBD1 (6 bases). Germline lookup yields CDR1 SEHNR and CDR2 FQNEAQ (reference sequence). The length of the CDR3 is 14 residues. Trimming left V 6 bases short and J 4 bases short, with 15 bases between. CDR3 protein: CASREIQGVYGYTF. The CDR3 DNA is TGTGCCAGCAGGGAAATACAGGGTGTCTATGGCTACACCTTC.

The V gene is TRBV7-3, the J gene TRBJ2-1; 12 positions agree with TRBD2. The CDR3 loop spans 15 amino acids. The V gene end was trimmed by 5 bases and the J gene end by 6 bases; junction bases not matched to a gene: 5. Germline values: CDR1 SGHTA, CDR2 FQGTGA. In nucleotides, the CDR3 is TGTGCCAGCAGCCGACTAGCGGGAGAAATCAATGAGCAGTTCTTC. Protein: CASSRLAGEINEQFF. The variable domain in full, completed from reference TRBV7-3 and TRBJ2-1, reads GAGVSQTPSNKVTEKGKYVELRCDPISGHTALYWYRQSLGQGPEFLIYFQGTGAADDSGLPNDRFFAVRPEGSVSTLKIQRTERGDSAVYLCASSRLAGEINEQFFGPGTRLTVL.

The CDR3 region is CASSYGGGAETQYF. The CDR3 nucleotides read TGTGCCAGCAGCTACGGTGGGGGCGCGGAGACCCAGTACTTC. The chain has TRBV6-6 and TRBJ2-5; perhaps TRBD1 as D (6 bases). Germline V gene data show CDR1 as MNHNY and CDR2 as SVGAGI (reference sequence). There are 14 residues in the CDR3. Between the trimmed V and J ends, which lost 6 bases and 5 bases, there was a span of 16 bases.

This clone appeared a single time. J is TRBJ2-5 and V is TRBV5-1; TRBD2 matches 8 bases. V shed 4 bases, J shed 0 bases, and the junction held 2 bases outside the gene matches. CDR1 is SGHRS and CDR2 is YFSETQ in the germline V gene. The CDR3 sequence is 14 residues long. CDR3 sequence reads: CASSISGNQETQYF. The CDR3 coding sequence is TGCGCCAGCAGCATTAGCGGGAACCAAGAGACCCAGTACTTC.

J is TRBJ2-1 and V is TRBV19, with D unresolved. The CDR3 has 11 residues. Germline assignment: CDR1 LNHDA and CDR2 SQIVND (reference sequence). V was pared by 9 bases and J by 8 bases, with 11 bases between. CDR3 DNA: TGTGCCAGCGCCCGGTCCGATGAGCAGTTCTTC. Translation: CASARSDEQFF.

The rearrangement uses TRBV6-1 and TRBJ1-2, with 8 bases lining up with TRBD1. The CDR3 has 14 amino acids. Germline V CDR1 and CDR2: MNHNS, SASEGT. V lost 2 bases, J lost 7 bases, and 6 bases stayed unmatched. In nucleotides, the CDR3 is TGTGCCAGCAGTGAAAGGGCAGGGGGCTTTGGCTACACCTTC. Protein: CASSERAGGFGYTF.

The genes are TRBV18 and TRBJ1-5, with 8 bases identical to TRBD1. Unmatched junction bases numbered 11, after V lost 5 bases and J lost 8 bases. The CDR3 extends over 15 amino acids. From germline, CDR1 is KGHSH and CDR2 LQKENI. CDR3 loop: CASSAGQEGLKPQHF. CDR3 bases: TGTGCCAGCTCAGCGGGACAGGAGGGTCTAAAGCCCCAGCATTTT.

The chain is built from TRBV24-1 and TRBJ2-1; 7 nucleotides align to TRBD1. Looked up from germline, CDR1 is KGHDR and CDR2 is SFDVKD. The CDR3 runs 16 residues. Germline trimming cut 0 bases from V and 4 bases from J; bases unmatched to any gene: 5. The CDR3 reads CATSDLPGQKYNEQFF. Written as DNA, the CDR3 is TGTGCCACCAGTGATTTGCCGGGACAGAAATACAATGAGCAGTTCTTC.

This chain connects TRBV5-6 to TRBJ1-2; D is perhaps TRBD1 (5 bases). CDR1 and CDR2 (germline): SGHDT, YYEEEE. With 1 base removed from V and 3 bases from J, the gap between germline ends came to 10 bases. CDR3 length: 14 residues. In nucleotides, the CDR3 is TGTGCCAGCAGCTTGTCTGGGGGGTACTATGGCTACACCTTC. As protein: CASSLSGGYYGYTF.

The sample holds one count of this clone. This chain links TRBV12-3 or TRBV12-4 with TRBJ2-7, with 9 bases identical to TRBD1. Unmatched junction bases numbered 3, after V lost 5 bases and J lost 4 bases. This CDR3 region has 13 residues. The CDR3, as DNA: TGTGCCAGCAGTCTCGGGACAGGGTACGAGCAGTACTTC. This encodes CASSLGTGYEQYF.